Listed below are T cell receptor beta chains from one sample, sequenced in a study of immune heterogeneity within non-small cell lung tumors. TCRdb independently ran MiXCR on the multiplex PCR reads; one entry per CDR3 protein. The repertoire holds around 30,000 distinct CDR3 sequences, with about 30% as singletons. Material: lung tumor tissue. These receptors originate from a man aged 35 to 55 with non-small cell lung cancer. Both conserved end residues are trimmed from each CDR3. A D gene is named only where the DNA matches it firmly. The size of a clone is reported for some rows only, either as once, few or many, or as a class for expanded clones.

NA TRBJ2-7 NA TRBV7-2 ASSARVTYEQY
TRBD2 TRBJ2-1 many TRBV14 ASSLDSGGLAGGGGEQF
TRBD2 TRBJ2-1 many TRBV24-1 ATSDRRDYSYNEQF
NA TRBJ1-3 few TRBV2 ASSEARFSGNTIY
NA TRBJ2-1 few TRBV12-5 ASGLFSSSEQF
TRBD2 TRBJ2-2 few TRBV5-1 ASSLSTSGFLELF
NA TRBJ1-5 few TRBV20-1 SARGDNLNQPQH
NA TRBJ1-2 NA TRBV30 AWSVGQGRSYRYT
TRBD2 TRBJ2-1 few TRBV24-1 ATSDRVAGGYYNEQF
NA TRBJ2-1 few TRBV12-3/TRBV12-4 ASSSISGRDEQF
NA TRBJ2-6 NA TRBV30 AWTLSGANVLT
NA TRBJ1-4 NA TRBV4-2 ASSQPGKVNEKLF
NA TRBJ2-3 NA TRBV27 ASSLHITDTQY
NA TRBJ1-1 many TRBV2 ASITQMNTEAF
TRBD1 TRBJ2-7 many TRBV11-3 ASSLTGTGGYEQY
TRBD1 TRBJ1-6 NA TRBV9 ASTRGDRGLGSPLH
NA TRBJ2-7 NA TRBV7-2 ASNSRAGSGYEQY
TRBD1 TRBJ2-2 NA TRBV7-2 ASSYRTDRATGELF
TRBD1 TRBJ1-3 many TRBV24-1 ATGTGPGNTIY
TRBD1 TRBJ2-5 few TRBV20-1 SASPRGRRETQY
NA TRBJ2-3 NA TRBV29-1 SVEGVASGFTDTQY
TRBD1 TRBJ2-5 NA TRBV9 ASSISGTGYQETQY
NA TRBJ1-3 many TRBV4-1 ASSQEGTRGNTIY